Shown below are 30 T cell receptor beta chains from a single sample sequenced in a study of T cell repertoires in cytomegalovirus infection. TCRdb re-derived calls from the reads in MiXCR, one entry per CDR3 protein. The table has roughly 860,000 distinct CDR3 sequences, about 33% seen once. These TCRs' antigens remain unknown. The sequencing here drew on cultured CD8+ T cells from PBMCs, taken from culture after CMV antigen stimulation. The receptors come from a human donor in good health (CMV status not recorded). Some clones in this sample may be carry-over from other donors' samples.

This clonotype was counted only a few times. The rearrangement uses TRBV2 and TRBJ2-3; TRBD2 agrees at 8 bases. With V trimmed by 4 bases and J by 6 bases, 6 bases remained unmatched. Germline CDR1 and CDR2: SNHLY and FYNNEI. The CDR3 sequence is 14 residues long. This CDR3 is CASSGLALGDTQYF. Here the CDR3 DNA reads TGTGCCAGCAGTGGACTAGCGCTTGGGGATACGCAGTATTTT.

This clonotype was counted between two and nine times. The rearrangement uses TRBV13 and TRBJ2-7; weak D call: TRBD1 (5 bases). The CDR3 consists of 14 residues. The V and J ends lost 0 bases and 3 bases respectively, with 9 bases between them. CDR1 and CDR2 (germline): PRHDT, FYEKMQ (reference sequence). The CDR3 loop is CASSLGVRVYEQYF. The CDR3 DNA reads TGTGCCAGCAGCTTAGGTGTCAGGGTCTACGAGCAGTACTTC.

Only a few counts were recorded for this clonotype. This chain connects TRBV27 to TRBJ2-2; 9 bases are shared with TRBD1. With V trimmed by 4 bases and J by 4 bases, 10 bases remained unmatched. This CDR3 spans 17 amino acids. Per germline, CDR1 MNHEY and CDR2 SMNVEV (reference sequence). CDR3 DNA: TGTGCCAGCAGTTCCCCGCCGGGACAGGGCCCCACCGGGGAGCTGTTTTTT. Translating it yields CASSSPPGQGPTGELFF.

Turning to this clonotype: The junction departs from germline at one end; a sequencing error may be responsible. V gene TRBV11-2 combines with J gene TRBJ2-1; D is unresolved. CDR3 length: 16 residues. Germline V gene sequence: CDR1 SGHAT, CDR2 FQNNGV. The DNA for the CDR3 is TGTGTCAGCAGCTTAGATCTTCAGAGCTCCTACAATGAGCAGTTCTTC. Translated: CVSSLDLQSSYNEQFF.

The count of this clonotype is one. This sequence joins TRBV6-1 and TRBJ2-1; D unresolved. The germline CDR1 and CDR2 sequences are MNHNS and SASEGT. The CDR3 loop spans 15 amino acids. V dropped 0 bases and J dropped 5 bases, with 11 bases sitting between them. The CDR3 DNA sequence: TGTGCCAGCAGTGAAGCGAGAAGGCGGAACAATGAGCAGTTCTTC. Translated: CASSEARRRNNEQFF.

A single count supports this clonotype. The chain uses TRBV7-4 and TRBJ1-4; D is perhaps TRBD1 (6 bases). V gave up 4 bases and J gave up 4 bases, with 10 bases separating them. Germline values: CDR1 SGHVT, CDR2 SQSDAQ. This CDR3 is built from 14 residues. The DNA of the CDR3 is TGTGCCAGCAGCTCGGACAGCTTTAATGAAAAACTGTTTTTT. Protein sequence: CASSSDSFNEKLFF.

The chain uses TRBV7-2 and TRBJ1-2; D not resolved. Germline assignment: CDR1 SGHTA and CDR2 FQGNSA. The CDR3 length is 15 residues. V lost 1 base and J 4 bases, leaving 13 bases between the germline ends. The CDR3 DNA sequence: TGTGCCAGCAGCTTAGTTCTAGATATTGGCTATGGCTACACCTTC. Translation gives CASSLVLDIGYGYTF.

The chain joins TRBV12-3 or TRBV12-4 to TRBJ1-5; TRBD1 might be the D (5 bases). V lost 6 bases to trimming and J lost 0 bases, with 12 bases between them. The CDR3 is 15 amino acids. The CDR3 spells CASRIRGGSNQPQHF. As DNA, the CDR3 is TGTGCCAGCAGGATTCGGGGGGGTAGCAATCAGCCCCAGCATTTT.

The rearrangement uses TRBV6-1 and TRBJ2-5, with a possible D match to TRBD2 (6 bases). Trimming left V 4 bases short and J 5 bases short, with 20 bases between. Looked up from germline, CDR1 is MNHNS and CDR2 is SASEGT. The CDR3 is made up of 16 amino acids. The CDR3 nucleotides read TGTGCCAGCAGTGGTCAAGCGGGCCCTCTACAGGAGACCCAGTACTTC. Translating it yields CASSGQAGPLQETQYF.

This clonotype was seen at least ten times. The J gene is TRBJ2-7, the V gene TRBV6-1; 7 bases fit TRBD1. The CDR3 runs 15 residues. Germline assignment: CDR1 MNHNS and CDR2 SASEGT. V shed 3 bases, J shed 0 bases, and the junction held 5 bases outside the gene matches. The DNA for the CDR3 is TGTGCCAGCAGTGACCGACAGGGTCCCTCCTACGAGCAGTACTTC. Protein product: CASSDRQGPSYEQYF.

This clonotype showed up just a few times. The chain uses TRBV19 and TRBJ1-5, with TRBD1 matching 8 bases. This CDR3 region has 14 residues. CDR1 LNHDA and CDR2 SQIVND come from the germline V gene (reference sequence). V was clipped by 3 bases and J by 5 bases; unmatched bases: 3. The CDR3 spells CASSIRGQDQPQHF. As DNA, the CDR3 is TGTGCCAGTAGTATTCGGGGACAGGATCAGCCCCAGCATTTT.

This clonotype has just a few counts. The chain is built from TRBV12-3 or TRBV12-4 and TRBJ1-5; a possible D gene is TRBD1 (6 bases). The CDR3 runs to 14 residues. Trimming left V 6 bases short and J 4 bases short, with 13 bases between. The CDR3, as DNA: TGTGCCAGCAGAAAGGGACAAGGGAATCAGCCCCAGCATTTT. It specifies CASRKGQGNQPQHF.

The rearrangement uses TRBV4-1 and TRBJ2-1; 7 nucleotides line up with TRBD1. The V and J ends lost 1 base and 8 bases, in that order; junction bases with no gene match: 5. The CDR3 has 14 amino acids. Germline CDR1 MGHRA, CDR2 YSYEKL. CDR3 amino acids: CASSQGDSYDEQFF. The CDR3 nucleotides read TGCGCCAGCAGCCAAGGGGACAGTTACGATGAGCAGTTCTTC.

In DNA, the CDR3 is TGTGCCAGCGGGAACAGGGGAATTAGCACAGATACGCAGTATTTT. Residues: CASGNRGISTDTQYF. This chain connects TRBV2 to TRBJ2-3; TRBD1 matches at 7 bases. V was pared by 8 bases and J by 0 bases, with 8 bases of the junction left unmatched. The CDR3 extends over 15 amino acids. Germline-derived CDR1 and CDR2 are SNHLY and FYNNEI.

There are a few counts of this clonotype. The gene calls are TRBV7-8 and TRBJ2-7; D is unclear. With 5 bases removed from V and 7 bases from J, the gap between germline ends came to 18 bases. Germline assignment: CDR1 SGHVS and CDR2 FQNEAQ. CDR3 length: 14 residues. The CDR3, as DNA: TGTGCCAGCAGCACGCTAAAAGATCTGGGGGAGCAGTACGTC. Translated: CASSTLKDLGEQYV.

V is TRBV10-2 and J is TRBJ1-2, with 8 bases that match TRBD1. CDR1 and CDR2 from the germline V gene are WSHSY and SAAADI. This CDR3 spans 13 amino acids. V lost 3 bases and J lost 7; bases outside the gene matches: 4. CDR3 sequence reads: CASSEYQGAGYTF. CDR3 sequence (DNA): TGCGCCAGCAGTGAATATCAGGGGGCTGGCTACACCTTC.

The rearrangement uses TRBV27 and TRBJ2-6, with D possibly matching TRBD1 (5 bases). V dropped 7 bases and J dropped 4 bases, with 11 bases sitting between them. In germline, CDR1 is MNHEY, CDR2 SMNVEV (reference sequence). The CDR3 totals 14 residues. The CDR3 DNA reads TGTGCCAGCACTTCAGGGTTAGGGGCCAACGTCCTGACTTTC. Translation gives CASTSGLGANVLTF.

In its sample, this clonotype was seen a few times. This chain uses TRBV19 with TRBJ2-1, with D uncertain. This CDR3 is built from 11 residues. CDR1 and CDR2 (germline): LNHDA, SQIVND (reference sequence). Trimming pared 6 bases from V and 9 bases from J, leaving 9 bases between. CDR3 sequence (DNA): TGTGCCAGTAGGGGCCAGGTTGAGCAGTTCTTC. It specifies CASRGQVEQFF.

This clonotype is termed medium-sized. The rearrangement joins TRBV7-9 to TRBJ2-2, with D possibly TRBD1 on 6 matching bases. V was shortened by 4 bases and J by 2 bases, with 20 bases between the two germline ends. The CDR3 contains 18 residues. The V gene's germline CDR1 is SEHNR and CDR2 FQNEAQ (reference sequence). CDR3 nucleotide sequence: TGTGCCAGCAGCTCGCCCTTGGGACAAGGGATTAACACCGGGGAGCTGTTTTTT. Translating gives CASSSPLGQGINTGELFF.

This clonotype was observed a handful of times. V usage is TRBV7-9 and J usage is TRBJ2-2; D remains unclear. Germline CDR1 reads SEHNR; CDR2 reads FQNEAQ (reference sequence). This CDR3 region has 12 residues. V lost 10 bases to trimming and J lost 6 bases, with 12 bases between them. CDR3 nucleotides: TGTGCCACCCTACGTCCCCCCGGGGAGCTGTTTTTT. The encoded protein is CATLRPPGELFF.

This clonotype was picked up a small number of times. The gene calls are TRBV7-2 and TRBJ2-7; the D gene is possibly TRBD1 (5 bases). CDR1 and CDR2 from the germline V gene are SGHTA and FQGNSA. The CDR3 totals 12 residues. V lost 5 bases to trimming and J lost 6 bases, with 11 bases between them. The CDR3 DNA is TGTGCCAGCAGCGGGGCGTCTATCGAGCAGTACTTC. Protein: CASSGASIEQYF.

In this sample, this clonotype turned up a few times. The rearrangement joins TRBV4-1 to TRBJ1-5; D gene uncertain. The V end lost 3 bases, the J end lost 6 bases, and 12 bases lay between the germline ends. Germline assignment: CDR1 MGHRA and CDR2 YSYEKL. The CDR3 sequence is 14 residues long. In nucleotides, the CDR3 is TGCGCCAGCAGCCATCTCGGGGTTGGTCAGCCCCAGCATTTT. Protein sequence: CASSHLGVGQPQHF.

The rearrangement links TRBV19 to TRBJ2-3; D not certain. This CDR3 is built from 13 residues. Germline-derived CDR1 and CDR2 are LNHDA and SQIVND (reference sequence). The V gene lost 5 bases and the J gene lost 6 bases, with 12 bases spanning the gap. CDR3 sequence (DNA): TGTGCCAGTAGTCCCGAGAGCAGGGATACGCAGTATTTT. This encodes CASSPESRDTQYF.

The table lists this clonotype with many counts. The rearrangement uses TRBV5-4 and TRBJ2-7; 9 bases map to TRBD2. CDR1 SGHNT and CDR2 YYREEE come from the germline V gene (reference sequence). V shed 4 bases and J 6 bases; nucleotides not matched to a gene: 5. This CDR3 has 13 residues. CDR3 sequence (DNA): TGTGCCAGCAGCACCGGACTAGCGCGCGAGCAGTACTTC. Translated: CASSTGLAREQYF.

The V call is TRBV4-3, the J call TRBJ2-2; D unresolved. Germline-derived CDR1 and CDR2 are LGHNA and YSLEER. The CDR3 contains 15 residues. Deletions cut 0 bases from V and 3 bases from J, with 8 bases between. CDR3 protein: CASSQDPGYTGELFF. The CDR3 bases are TGCGCCAGCAGCCAAGATCCAGGATACACCGGGGAGCTGTTTTTT.

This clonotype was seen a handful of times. The CDR3 nucleotides are TGTGCCAGCAGCGTACCGGGGACAGGGAGTCCCGGGGAGCTGTTTTTT. Translated, it gives CASSVPGTGSPGELFF. The chain recombines TRBV7-8 with TRBJ2-2, with 9 bases matching TRBD1. CDR1 is SGHVS and CDR2 is FQNEAQ in the germline V gene. There are 16 residues in the CDR3. With V trimmed by 5 bases and J by 6 bases, 10 bases remained unmatched. Together with reference TRBV7-8 and TRBJ2-2, the CDR3 gives the full variable domain: GAGVSQSPRYKVAKRGQDVALRCDPISGHVSLFWYQQALGQGPEFLTYFQNEAQLDKSGLPSDRFFAERPEGSVSTLKIQRTQQEDSAVYLCASSVPGTGSPGELFFGEGSRLTVL.

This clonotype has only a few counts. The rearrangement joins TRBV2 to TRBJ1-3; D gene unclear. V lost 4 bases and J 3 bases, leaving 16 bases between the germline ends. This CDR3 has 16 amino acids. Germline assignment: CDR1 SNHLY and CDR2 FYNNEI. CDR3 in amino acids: CASSVGQRRYGNTIYF. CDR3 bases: TGTGCCAGCAGTGTGGGTCAGAGGAGGTATGGAAACACCATATATTTT. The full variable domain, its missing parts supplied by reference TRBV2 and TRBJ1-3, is EPEVTQTPSHQVTQMGQEVILRCVPISNHLYFYWYRQILGQKVEFLVSFYNNEISEKSEIFDDQFSVERPDGSNFTLKIRSTKLEDSAMYFCASSVGQRRYGNTIYFGEGSWLTVV.

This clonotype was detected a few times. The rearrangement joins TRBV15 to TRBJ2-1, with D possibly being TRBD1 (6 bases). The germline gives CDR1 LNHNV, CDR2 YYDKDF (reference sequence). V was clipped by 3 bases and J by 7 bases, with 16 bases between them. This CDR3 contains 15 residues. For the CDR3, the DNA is TGTGCCACCAGCAGCACCATGGGGGCTGGGAATGAGCAGTTCTTC. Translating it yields CATSSTMGAGNEQFF.

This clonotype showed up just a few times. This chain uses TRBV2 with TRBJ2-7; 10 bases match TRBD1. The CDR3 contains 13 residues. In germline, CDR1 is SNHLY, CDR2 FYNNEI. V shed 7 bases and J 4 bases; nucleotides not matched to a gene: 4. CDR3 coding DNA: TGTGCCAGCATGACAGGGGGCGGGTACGAGCAGTACTTC. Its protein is CASMTGGGYEQYF.

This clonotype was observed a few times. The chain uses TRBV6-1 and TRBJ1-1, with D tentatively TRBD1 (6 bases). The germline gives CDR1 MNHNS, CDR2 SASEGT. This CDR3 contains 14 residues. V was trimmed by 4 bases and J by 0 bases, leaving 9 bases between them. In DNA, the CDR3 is TGTGCCAGCAGTGCTGGACAGTTGAACACTGAAGCTTTCTTT. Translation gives CASSAGQLNTEAFF.